Following are 18 T cell receptor beta chains from one sample sequenced in a study of shared clonotypes between healthy human individuals. Sequencing used immunoSEQ multiplex PCR; TCRdb keeps in-frame clones, though not all of them. The sample carries some 1.1 million clones, about 72% recorded once. The sample taken for sequencing was memory CD4+ T cells from PBMCs. The sample's subset: CD45RA-negative fraction. The receptors derive from a man younger than 35 in good health. Some clones in this sample may be carry-over from other donors' samples.

This chain links TRBV13 with TRBJ2-5; TRBD2 aligns across 9 bases. The CDR3 contains 17 residues. CDR1 is PRHDT and CDR2 is FYEKMQ in the germline V gene (reference sequence). V trimming: 2 bases; J trimming: 5 bases; junction bases outside the gene matches: 12. CDR3 protein: CASSLLASGDLRETQYF. CDR3 bases: TGTGCCAGCAGCTTACTGGCTAGCGGGGACCTCCGGGAGACCCAGTACTTC. The variable domain in full, completed from reference TRBV13 and TRBJ2-5, reads AAGVIQSPRHLIKEKRETATLKCYPIPRHDTVYWYQQGPGQDPQFLISFYEKMQSDKGSIPDRFSAQQFSDYHSELNMSSLELGDSALYFCASSLLASGDLRETQYFGPGTRLLVL.

The chain carries TRBV7-2 and TRBJ1-5; no clear D gene. Germline CDR1 SGHTA, CDR2 FQGNSA. V was trimmed by 2 bases and J by 0 bases, leaving 8 bases between them. CDR3 size: 15 residues. The DNA of the CDR3 is TGTGCCAGCAGCTTAATCATCGATAGCAATCAGCCCCAGCATTTT. Translated, it gives CASSLIIDSNQPQHF.

The V and J genes are TRBV20-1 and TRBJ2-1; D remains ambiguous. This CDR3 contains 10 residues. Germline V gene data show CDR1 as DFQATT and CDR2 as SNEGSKA (reference sequence). The CDR3 DNA sequence: TGCGCCACAAGAGTCAATGAGCAGTTCTTC. Its translation is CATRVNEQFF.

The chain is built from TRBV9 and TRBJ2-5; D possibly corresponds to TRBD2 (5 bases). CDR1 SGDLS and CDR2 YYNGEE come from the germline V gene. The V and J ends lost 4 bases and 0 bases respectively, with 13 bases between them. CDR3 length equals 15 residues. Here the CDR3 DNA reads TGTGCCAGCAGCCCCCGGGGAGCGGACCAAGAGACCCAGTACTTC. Translation: CASSPRGADQETQYF.

V and J are TRBV18 and TRBJ2-5, with 7 bases fitting TRBD1. CDR3 length equals 14 residues. V dropped 3 bases and J dropped 4; count of bases not matched to a gene: 5. Germline CDR1 KGHSH, CDR2 LQKENI. The CDR3 DNA follows: TGTGCCAGCTCACCCGTGACAGGGCCAGAGACCCAGTACTTC. This encodes CASSPVTGPETQYF.

V and J are TRBV6-1 and TRBJ1-5; 7 bases agree with TRBD1. Germline loops: CDR1 MNHNS, CDR2 SASEGT. With 10 bases clipped from V and 0 bases from J, the junction kept 6 bases outside the gene matches. This CDR3 has 14 amino acids. The DNA for the CDR3 is TGTGCCACCAACTGGGACAGTAGCAATCAGCCCCAGCATTTT. Amino acid sequence: CATNWDSSNQPQHF.

V gene TRBV15 combines with J gene TRBJ2-2, with unresolved D. Germline CDR1 reads LNHNV; CDR2 reads YYDKDF (reference sequence). Trimming removed 0 bases from V and 0 bases from J, with 8 bases in between. The CDR3 is 16 residues long. The CDR3 sequence is CATSRDPKSNTGELFF. The CDR3 bases are TGTGCCACCAGCAGAGATCCCAAATCGAACACCGGGGAGCTGTTTTTT.

The rearrangement joins TRBV5-1 to TRBJ2-7; TRBD2 aligns across 10 bases. After removal of 4 bases from V and 3 bases from J, the junction contained 4 bases not matched to a gene. The CDR3 extends over 14 amino acids. Germline V CDR1 and CDR2: SGHRS, YFSETQ. The CDR3 coding sequence is TGCGCCAGCAGCGGTACTAGCGGGGTCTACGAGCAGTACTTC. Its translation: CASSGTSGVYEQYF.

The V gene is TRBV5-6, the J gene TRBJ2-7; the D gene is possibly TRBD1 (6 bases). The ends were cut back, 4 bases at V and 9 bases at J, with 14 bases in the middle. Germline assignment: CDR1 SGHDT and CDR2 YYEEEE. The length of the CDR3 is 12 residues. CDR3 region: CASSHSGVGQYF. CDR3 DNA sequence: TGTGCCAGCAGCCATTCAGGGGTCGGGCAGTACTTC.

This clone has more than one count but fewer than ten. V gene TRBV7-8 combines with J gene TRBJ1-5; no reliable D call. From germline, CDR1 is SGHVS and CDR2 FQNEAQ. Trimming cost V 3 bases and J 4 bases, with 10 bases left between them. This CDR3 region has 14 residues. CDR3 in amino acids: CASSLMEKNQPQHF. CDR3 coding DNA: TGTGCCAGCAGCTTGATGGAGAAAAATCAGCCCCAGCATTTT.

The chain combines TRBV5-5 with TRBJ2-7; D may correspond to TRBD1 or TRBD2 (5 bases each). This CDR3 contains 17 residues. The germline V and J ends were trimmed by 4 bases and 4 bases, with 24 bases remaining between them. The germline gives CDR1 SGHKS, CDR2 YYEKEE (reference sequence). The CDR3 reads CASSPRDQGFSSYEQYF. CDR3 nucleotides: TGTGCCAGCAGCCCAAGGGACCAGGGCTTTTCCTCTTACGAGCAGTACTTC.

The CDR3 DNA is TGTGCCAGCAGGGGGTTGGGGAGCTTGGGACTGAACACTGAAGCTTTCTTT. Translating it yields CASRGLGSLGLNTEAFF. The chain recombines TRBV28 with TRBJ1-1; possible D gene TRBD1, 5 bases. This CDR3 spans 17 amino acids. Deletions cut 6 bases from V and 0 bases from J, with 20 bases between. Germline values: CDR1 MDHEN, CDR2 SYDVKM. The full variable domain, with the rest looked up from reference TRBV28 and TRBJ1-1, is DVKVTQSSRYLVKRTGEKVFLECVQDMDHENMFWYRQDPGLGLRLIYFSYDVKMKEKGDIPEGYSVSREKKERFSLILESASTNQTSMYLCASRGLGSLGLNTEAFFGQGTRLTVV.

The V call is TRBV27, the J call TRBJ1-4; D perhaps matches TRBD1 (6 bases). V lost 5 bases, J lost 5 bases, and 18 bases lay in between. The CDR3 spans 16 residues. CDR1 is MNHEY and CDR2 is SMNVEV in the germline V gene (reference sequence). CDR3 protein: CASSRRGGQGNEKLFF. The CDR3 DNA reads TGTGCCAGCAGTCGAAGGGGGGGGCAGGGGAATGAAAAACTGTTTTTT.

J is TRBJ2-6 and V is TRBV6-1; D gene uncertain. The CDR3 extends over 15 amino acids. The V end was cut by 6 bases, the J end by 2 bases, with 11 bases between. Germline CDR1 reads MNHNS; CDR2 reads SASEGT. CDR3 in amino acids: CASSPMFAGANVLTF. CDR3 nucleotides: TGTGCCAGCAGCCCGATGTTCGCTGGGGCCAACGTCCTGACTTTC.

The rearrangement uses TRBV10-3 and TRBJ2-2; TRBD2 agrees at 14 bases. The CDR3 extends over 20 amino acids. J was trimmed by 1 base and V by 0 bases; bases with no gene match: 7. Germline V gene sequence: CDR1 ENHRY, CDR2 SYGVKD. The CDR3 DNA follows: TGTGCCATCAGTGAGTCTCCCGGGACTAGCGGGAGCGGGAACACCGGGGAGCTGTTTTTT. Its translation: CAISESPGTSGSGNTGELFF.

This chain links TRBV5-8 with TRBJ2-2, with no clear D. The CDR3 sequence is 14 residues long. V was clipped by 5 bases and J by 5 bases, with 13 bases between them. The germline gives CDR1 SGHTS, CDR2 YDEGEE. In DNA form, the CDR3 reads TGTGCCAGCAGATCGAGGTCCGGGACCGGGGAGCTGTTTTTT. Protein: CASRSRSGTGELFF. Full variable domain (rest looked up from reference TRBV5-8 and TRBJ2-2): EAGVTQSPTHLIKTRGQQATLRCSPISGHTSVYWYQQALGLGLQFLLWYDEGEERNRGNFPPRFSGRQFPNYSSELNVNALELEDSALYLCASRSRSGTGELFFGEGSRLTVL.

This chain uses TRBV6-5 with TRBJ2-2; 7 bases agree with TRBD1. Trimming removed 6 bases from V and 4 bases from J; junction bases left unmatched: 8. Per germline, CDR1 MNHEY and CDR2 SVGAGI. The CDR3 sequence is 15 residues long. In DNA form, the CDR3 reads TGTGCCAGCAGCGTCCGAGGGGGCGGCACCGGGGAGCTGTTTTTT. Translation gives CASSVRGGGTGELFF.

V gene TRBV2 combines with J gene TRBJ1-6, with 7 bases matching TRBD1. Looked up from germline, CDR1 is SNHLY and CDR2 is FYNNEI. V trimming: 4 bases; J trimming: 10 bases; junction bases outside the gene matches: 10. The CDR3 sequence is 15 residues long. The CDR3 protein is CASSGGIGTVSPLHF. As DNA, the CDR3 is TGTGCCAGCAGTGGAGGAATAGGGACAGTCTCACCCCTCCACTTT.